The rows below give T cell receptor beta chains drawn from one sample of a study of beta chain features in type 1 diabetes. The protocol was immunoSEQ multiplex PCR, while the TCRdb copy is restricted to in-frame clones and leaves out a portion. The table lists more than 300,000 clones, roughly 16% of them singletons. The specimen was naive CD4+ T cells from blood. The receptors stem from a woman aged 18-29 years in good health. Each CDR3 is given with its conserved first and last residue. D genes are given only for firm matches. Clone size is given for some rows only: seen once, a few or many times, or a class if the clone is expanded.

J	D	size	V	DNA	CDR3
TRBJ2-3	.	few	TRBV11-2	TGTGCCAGCAGCTTGATAATAAAGGAGGGCCTTTATTTT	CASSLIIKEGLYF
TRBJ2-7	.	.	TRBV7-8	TGTGCCAGCAGGAGGGAAGGATCCTACGAGCAGTACTTC	CASRREGSYEQYF
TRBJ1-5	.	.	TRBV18	TGTGCCAGCTCACCCGAGGGTAATCAGCCCCAGCATTTT	CASSPEGNQPQHF
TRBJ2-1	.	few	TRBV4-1	TGCGCCAGCAGCCAGGAGGGAGGACCCTCGGGCTCCTACAATGAGCAGTTCTTC	CASSQEGGPSGSYNEQFF
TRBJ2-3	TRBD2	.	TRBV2	TGTGCCAGCAGGTCGGGAGGGAGCACAGATACGCAGTATTTT	CASRSGGSTDTQYF
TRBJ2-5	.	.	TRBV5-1	TGCGCCAGCAGCGGCGGCCAAGAGACCCAGTACTTC	CASSGGQETQYF
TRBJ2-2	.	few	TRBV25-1	TGTGCCAGCAGTGATCCTTTCGCGAACACCGGGGAGCTGTTTTTT	CASSDPFANTGELFF
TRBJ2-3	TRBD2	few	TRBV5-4	TGTGCCAGCAGCTTGCCCAAATCGACTAGCGGGACCGGGCCGGGAGATACGCAGTATTTT	CASSLPKSTSGTGPGDTQYF
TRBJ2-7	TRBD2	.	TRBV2	TGTGCCAGCAGTGCAACTAGCGGGAATCCCTACGAGCAGTACTTC	CASSATSGNPYEQYF
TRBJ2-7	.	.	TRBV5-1	TGCGCCAGCAGCTTGGTTGATTCGGGTCGCGAGCAGTACTTC	CASSLVDSGREQYF
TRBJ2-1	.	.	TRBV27	TGTGCCAGCAGTTTTAGCCTCTCCTACAATGAGCAGTTCTTC	CASSFSLSYNEQFF
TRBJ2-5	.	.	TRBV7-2	TGTGCCAGCAGCTTAGCAGGCGGCCCGGAGACCCAGTACTTC	CASSLAGGPETQYF
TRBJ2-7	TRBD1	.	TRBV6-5	TGTGCCAGCAGTTCAGGGGGAGAGCAGTACTTC	CASSSGGEQYF
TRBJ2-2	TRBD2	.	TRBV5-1	TGCGCCAGCAGCGCGACTAGCGTGCCGAACACCGGGGAGCTGTTTTTT	CASSATSVPNTGELFF
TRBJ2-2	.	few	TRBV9	TGTGCCAGCAGCCAGGCCGGGACATTTAACACCGGGGAGCTGTTTTTT	CASSQAGTFNTGELFF
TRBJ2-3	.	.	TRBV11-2	TGTGCCAGCAGCTTAGGCAGGGTCACCGGCACAGATACGCAGTATTTT	CASSLGRVTGTDTQYF
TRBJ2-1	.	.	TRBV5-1	TGCGCCAGCAGCTGGGGGCATGAGCAGTTCTTC	CASSWGHEQFF
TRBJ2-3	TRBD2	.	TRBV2	TGTGCCAGGGCAGGGGCTAGCGGGAGTCGGGATACGCAGTATTTT	CARAGASGSRDTQYF
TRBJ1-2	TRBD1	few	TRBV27	TGTGCCAGCAGCCGGACAGGGACCTATGGCTACACCTTC	CASSRTGTYGYTF
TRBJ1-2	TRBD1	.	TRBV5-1	TGCGCCAGCAGCTTGGGGACAGGGAGCGGCTACACCTTC	CASSLGTGSGYTF
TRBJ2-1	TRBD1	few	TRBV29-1	TGCAGCGTTGGACAGGGCCTAAGCTCCTACAATGAGCAGTTCTTC	CSVGQGLSSYNEQFF
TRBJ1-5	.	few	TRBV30	TGTGCCTGGAGTGTACGGGCAGGGGATCAGCCCCAGCATTTT	CAWSVRAGDQPQHF
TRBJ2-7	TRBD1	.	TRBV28	TGTGCCAGCAGTGGTCCGGGACAGGGCCTCGAGCAGTACTTC	CASSGPGQGLEQYF
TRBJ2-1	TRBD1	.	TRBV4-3	TGCGCCAGCAGCCAAGATTTAGGACAGGGGGTATTCAATGAGCAGTTCTTC	CASSQDLGQGVFNEQFF
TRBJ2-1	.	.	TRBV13	TGTGCCAGCAGCTTAGAAGGTAGCGGAAAATACAATGAGCAGTTCTTC	CASSLEGSGKYNEQFF
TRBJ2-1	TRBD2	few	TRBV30	TGTGCCTGGAACCAAGCGGGAAGAGGCAATGAGCAGTTCTTC	CAWNQAGRGNEQFF
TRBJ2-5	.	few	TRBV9	TGTGCCAGCAGCGTAGCCGGGGGAGAGACCCAGTACTTC	CASSVAGGETQYF
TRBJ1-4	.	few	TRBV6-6	TGTGCCAGCGACTCCGGGACTCGGACAACTAATGAAAAACTGTTTTTT	CASDSGTRTTNEKLFF
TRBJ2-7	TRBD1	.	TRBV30	TGTGCCTGGAGGGGGAAAGGGGACAGGGGGCACGAGCAGTACTTC	CAWRGKGDRGHEQYF
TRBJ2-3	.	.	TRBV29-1	TGCAGCGTTGAAAGGGAGGGGGGCACAGATACGCAGTATTTT	CSVEREGGTDTQYF
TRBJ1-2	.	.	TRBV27	TGTGCCAGCAGTGAGAGGGAGTGGAGCTATGGCTACACCTTC	CASSEREWSYGYTF
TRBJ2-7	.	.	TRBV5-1	TGCGCCAGCAGCTTGGCCGCGGACTACGAGCAGTACTTC	CASSLAADYEQYF
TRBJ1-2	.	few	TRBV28	TGTGCCAGCAGTCAGTCAGCTAACTATGGCTACACCTTC	CASSQSANYGYTF
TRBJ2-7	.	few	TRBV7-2	TGTGCCAGCAGCTTAGGGCTAGCGAGATACGAGCAGTACTTC	CASSLGLARYEQYF
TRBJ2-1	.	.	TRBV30	TGTGCCTGGAAAACGGGACTCTCCTACAATGAGCAGTTCTTC	CAWKTGLSYNEQFF
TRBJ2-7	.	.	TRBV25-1	TGTGCCAGCAGTAAACAGGGCTACGAGCAGTACTTC	CASSKQGYEQYF
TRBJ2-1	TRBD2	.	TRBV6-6	TGTGCCAGCAGTTCCGGGACTAGCAGTTACAATGAGCAGTTCTTC	CASSSGTSSYNEQFF
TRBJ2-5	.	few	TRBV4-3	TGCGCCAGCAGCCCTTCCGGGACATTACAAGAGACCCAGTACTTC	CASSPSGTLQETQYF
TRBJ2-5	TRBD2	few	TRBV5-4	TGTGCCAGCAGCTTGAGACTAGCGCGGCAAGAGACCCAGTACTTC	CASSLRLARQETQYF
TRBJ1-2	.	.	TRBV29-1	TGCAGCGTTGTCCGCACAGGGTCTGCTGGCTACACCTTC	CSVVRTGSAGYTF
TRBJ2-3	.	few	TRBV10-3	TGTGCCATCAGTGAGTCGACGGGAGTCGATACGCAGTATTTT	CAISESTGVDTQYF
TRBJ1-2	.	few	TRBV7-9	TGTGCCAGCAGCCTCTCGTACTATGGCTACACCTTC	CASSLSYYGYTF
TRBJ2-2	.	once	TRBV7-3	TGTGCCAGCAGCTCCGACGGAGTTAACACCGGGGAGCTGTTTTTT	CASSSDGVNTGELFF
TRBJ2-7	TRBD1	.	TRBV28	TGTGCCAGCAGTCCCCAGGACAGGGTTAGGGAGCAGTACTTC	CASSPQDRVREQYF
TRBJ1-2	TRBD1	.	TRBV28	TGTGCCAGCAGTTTCGGCGGGACAGGGCTTGGCTACACCTTC	CASSFGGTGLGYTF
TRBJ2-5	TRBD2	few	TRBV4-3	TGCGCCAGCAGCCAGGAGGCTAGCGGACAAGAGACCCAGTACTTC	CASSQEASGQETQYF
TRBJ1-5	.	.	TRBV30	TGTGCAACCAGATCCGCGGGAAGCAATCAGCCCCAGCATTTT	CATRSAGSNQPQHF
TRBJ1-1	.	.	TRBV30	TGTGCCTGGAGTGTACTATCTAACACTGAAGCTTTCTTT	CAWSVLSNTEAFF
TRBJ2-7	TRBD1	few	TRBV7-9	TGTGCCAGCAGTCGGAGACAGGGTTCGGGCGAGCAGTACTTC	CASSRRQGSGEQYF
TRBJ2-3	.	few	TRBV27	TGTGCCAGCAGTTCAGGACAGTGGGGACACGATACGCAGTATTTT	CASSSGQWGHDTQYF
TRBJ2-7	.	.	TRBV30	TGTGCCTGGAGTAGGGGTTCCTACGAGCAGTACTTC	CAWSRGSYEQYF
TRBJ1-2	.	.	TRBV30	TGTGCCTGGAGTGTATCAGGGTTTGGCTACACCTTC	CAWSVSGFGYTF
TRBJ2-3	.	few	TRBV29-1	TGCAGCGTTGAAGTAACCGCTTCGGGGACGCAGTATTTT	CSVEVTASGTQYF
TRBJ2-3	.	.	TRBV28	TGTGCCAGCAGTTCGACAGGCCCTCGCACAGATACGCAGTATTTT	CASSSTGPRTDTQYF
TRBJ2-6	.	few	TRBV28	TGTGCCAGCAGTCAGGCCTCTGGGGCCAACGTCCTGACTTTC	CASSQASGANVLTF
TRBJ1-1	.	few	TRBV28	TGTGCCATCTCAGACAGCACGATGAACACTGAAGCTTTCTTT	CAISDSTMNTEAFF
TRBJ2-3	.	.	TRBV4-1	TGCGCCAGCAGCCAAGATCGGAGGGAGCAGTATTTT	CASSQDRREQYF
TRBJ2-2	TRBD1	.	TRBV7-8	TGTGCCAGCAGCCCAGTGGACAGGGGTAACACCGGGGAGCTGTTTTTT	CASSPVDRGNTGELFF
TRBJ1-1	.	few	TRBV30	TGTGCCTGGAGTGTGAGTGAAGCTTTCTTT	CAWSVSEAFF
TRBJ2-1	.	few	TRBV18	TGTGCCAGCTCACCACCAACGAGCTACAATGAGCAGTTCTTC	CASSPPTSYNEQFF